This TCR beta chain was observed in a study of T cell clones after liver transplantation. Between the trimmed V and J ends, which lost 6 bases and 0 bases, there was a span of 11 bases. The CDR3 covers 15 residues. Germline lookup yields CDR1 MNHEY and CDR2 SMNVEV (reference sequence). Assay: immunoSEQ multiplex PCR; the TCRdb copy retains only in-frame clones and omits some. This sample has fewer than 65,000 clones; around 70% occur once, and the top ten carry around 9.1%. J is TRBJ1-4 and V is TRBV27; perhaps TRBD1 as D (6 bases). The specimen comprised CD4+ T cells from blood, sampled at the 22-month timepoint. The source of this sequence is a human patient who received a liver transplant. The graft donor may account for some of the T cells. CDR3: CASRERTATNEKLFF. As DNA, the CDR3 is TGTGCCAGCAGGGAAAGGACAGCAACTAATGAAAAACTGTTTTTT. Full variable domain (remainder filled in from reference TRBV27 and TRBJ1-4): EAQVTQNPRYLITVTGKKLTVTCSQNMNHEYMSWYRQDPGLGLRQIYYSMNVEVTDKGDVPEGYKVSRKEKRNFPLILESPSPNQTSLYFCASRERTATNEKLFFGSGTQLSVL.